One sample yielded the 18 T cell receptor beta chains listed below, sequenced in a study of cytomegalovirus exposure and HLA in healthy donors. Produced via immunoSEQ multiplex PCR; TCRdb's table is partial and in-frame only. The sample includes 200,000 or so clones, just over 90% of them seen just once. Sequences were obtained from PBMCs. These receptors all stem from a woman between 18 and 29 years old in good health and CMV-seronegative.

J is TRBJ2-5 and V is TRBV5-1, with TRBD1 matching 7 bases. This CDR3 region has 16 residues. The germline gives CDR1 SGHRS, CDR2 YFSETQ. V gave up 0 bases and J gave up 4 bases; unmatched junction bases: 9. The DNA of the CDR3 is TGCGCCAGCAGCTTGGGTCGGACAGGTAGGGGAGAGACCCAGTACTTC. Encoded protein: CASSLGRTGRGETQYF. Variable domain in full (rest from reference TRBV5-1 and TRBJ2-5): KAGVTQTPRYLIKTRGQQVTLSCSPISGHRSVSWYQQTPGQGLQFLFEYFSETQRNKGNFPGRFSGRQFSNSRSEMNVSTLELGDSALYLCASSLGRTGRGETQYFGPGTRLLVL.

A single count supports this clone. The rearrangement joins TRBV2 to TRBJ1-4, with a possible D match to TRBD1 (5 bases). The CDR3 is 14 amino acids. The V end lost 3 bases, the J end lost 6 bases, and 11 bases lay between the germline ends. Germline CDR1 reads SNHLY; CDR2 reads FYNNEI. The DNA for the CDR3 is TGTGCCAGCAGTGATGGGGCGGTTGATGAAAAACTGTTTTTT. It is translated as CASSDGAVDEKLFF.

V usage is TRBV29-1 and J usage is TRBJ1-5; D gene ambiguous. Trimming removed 5 bases at V and 3 bases at J, with 11 bases between. Germline V lookup: CDR1 SQVTM, CDR2 ANQGSEA. The CDR3 has 13 amino acids. The CDR3, as DNA: TGCAGCGTTACCGACAAATACAATCAGCCCCAGCATTTT. Protein sequence: CSVTDKYNQPQHF.

The chain recombines TRBV18 with TRBJ1-5; D is unclear. Germline V lookup: CDR1 KGHSH, CDR2 LQKENI. V lost 6 bases and J 8 bases, leaving 14 bases between the germline ends. The CDR3 sequence is 13 residues long. The CDR3 DNA follows: TGTGCCAGCTCTGCGGGATTATCAGAGCCCCAGCATTTT. As protein: CASSAGLSEPQHF. Looking up the rest from reference TRBV18 and TRBJ1-5 gives the full variable domain: NAGVMQNPRHLVRRRGQEARLRCSPMKGHSHVYWYRQLPEEGLKFMVYLQKENIIDESGMPKERFSAEFPKEGPSILRIQQVVRGDSAAYFCASSAGLSEPQHFGDGTRLSIL.

V and J are TRBV6-1 and TRBJ1-2, with TRBD1 identical over 7 bases. The germline CDR1 and CDR2 sequences are MNHNS and SASEGT. This CDR3 region has 18 residues. Trimming cost V 2 bases and J 7 bases; bases outside gene matches: 19. CDR3 coding DNA: TGTGCCAGCAGTGAAAGGGGGCTTGCGGGCAGGGAAGGGCTTGGCTACACCTTC. It encodes CASSERGLAGREGLGYTF.

V gene TRBV28 combines with J gene TRBJ1-5; 7 nucleotides match TRBD1. In germline, CDR1 is MDHEN, CDR2 SYDVKM. The V gene end was trimmed by 7 bases and the J gene end by 0 bases; junction bases not matched to a gene: 9. CDR3 size: 16 residues. The CDR3 bases are TGTGCCAGCAATCGGGGGACAGCGTATAGCAATCAGCCCCAGCATTTT. Translation gives CASNRGTAYSNQPQHF.

The chain recombines TRBV5-1 with TRBJ2-7; D is uncertain. The V gene's germline CDR1 is SGHRS and CDR2 YFSETQ. V was shortened by 0 bases and J by 0 bases, with 7 bases between the two germline ends. The CDR3 consists of 14 residues. The CDR3, as DNA: TGCGCCAGCAGCTTGGACTTCTTCTCCTACGAGCAGTACTTC. Amino acid sequence: CASSLDFFSYEQYF.

The chain couples TRBV2 to TRBJ1-2; 7 nucleotides align to TRBD1. The germline CDR1 and CDR2 sequences are SNHLY and FYNNEI. J lost 8 bases, V lost 6 bases, and 9 bases had no gene match. CDR3 size: 13 residues. The CDR3 DNA reads as TGTGCCAGCAGCGGCGACAGGGAGCGCGGCTACACCTTC. Translating it yields CASSGDRERGYTF.

The CDR3 loop reads CAWAPGGDTEAFF. In DNA, the CDR3 is TGTGCCTGGGCTCCAGGTGGTGACACTGAAGCTTTCTTT. V is TRBV30 and J is TRBJ1-1; unclear D gene. Germline V gene lookup returns CDR1 GTSNPN and CDR2 SVGIG (reference sequence). The CDR3 contains 13 residues. With 5 bases removed from V and 3 bases from J, the gap between germline ends came to 13 bases.

This chain's CDR3 is CASKGVGEQYF. The CDR3 region has the DNA TGTGCCAGCAAGGGGGTAGGGGAGCAGTACTTC. The chain joins TRBV25-1 to TRBJ2-7, with TRBD1 as a possible D gene (6 bases). Looked up from germline, CDR1 is MGHDK and CDR2 is SYGVNS. V lost 7 bases and J lost 7, with 11 bases in between. This CDR3 comprises 11 residues.

V and J are TRBV5-6 and TRBJ1-6; D ambiguous. There are 14 residues in the CDR3. The V end lost 4 bases, the J end lost 11 bases, and 16 bases lay between the germline ends. Germline V lookup: CDR1 SGHDT, CDR2 YYEEEE. The CDR3 region is CASSDRVGLAPLHF. The CDR3 coding sequence is TGTGCCAGCAGCGATCGGGTAGGTCTTGCACCCCTCCACTTT.

V is TRBV27 and J is TRBJ2-1, with 14 bases that match TRBD2. Germline CDR1 reads MNHEY; CDR2 reads SMNVEV (reference sequence). The CDR3 length is 16 residues. V was clipped by 5 bases and J by 4 bases; unmatched bases: 4. CDR3 sequence: CASSHRLAGGYNEQFF. CDR3 sequence (DNA): TGTGCCAGCAGTCACCGACTAGCGGGAGGGTACAATGAGCAGTTCTTC.

The chain is built from TRBV28 and TRBJ1-2, with TRBD1 identical over 7 bases. J was trimmed by 4 bases and V by 7 bases; bases with no gene match: 18. Looked up from germline, CDR1 is MDHEN and CDR2 is SYDVKM. The CDR3 runs 17 residues. In DNA, the CDR3 is TGTGCCAGCACCACCCCCAGCGCCCCCGACAGGGCCTATGGCTACACCTTC. Encoded protein: CASTTPSAPDRAYGYTF.

The chain recombines TRBV27 with TRBJ2-1; 9 bases are shared with TRBD1. Unmatched junction bases numbered 6, after V lost 4 bases and J lost 5 bases. The CDR3 sequence is 15 residues long. Germline V CDR1 and CDR2: MNHEY, SMNVEV (reference sequence). CDR3 loop: CASSSPGTGNNEQFF. The CDR3 bases are TGTGCCAGCAGTTCACCCGGGACAGGGAACAATGAGCAGTTCTTC.

This clone was observed a handful of times. This chain joins TRBV19 and TRBJ1-2, with D uncertain. Deletions cut 5 bases from V and 6 bases from J, with 13 bases between. CDR3 length equals 13 residues. CDR1 LNHDA and CDR2 SQIVND come from the germline V gene (reference sequence). The CDR3 nucleotides read TGTGCCAGTAGTTCTCTAAATCCGGATGGCTACACCTTC. Amino acids: CASSSLNPDGYTF.

CDR3 in DNA: TGTGCCAGCAGCCAACGGACTAGCGCGAACATTCAGTACTTC. It yields the protein CASSQRTSANIQYF. V usage is TRBV16 and J usage is TRBJ2-4; the match to TRBD2 covers 9 bases. Unmatched junction bases numbered 3, after V lost 2 bases and J lost 7 bases. The CDR3 is made up of 14 amino acids. Germline CDR1 and CDR2: KGHSY and FQNENV.

J is TRBJ1-2 and V is TRBV30; no reliable D call. CDR1 is GTSNPN, CDR2 SVGIG, per germline (reference sequence). Between the trimmed V and J ends, which lost 7 bases and 2 bases, there was a span of 11 bases. This CDR3 comprises 12 residues. The CDR3 bases are TGTGCCTCCAGCGGTGAGAACTATGGCTACACCTTC. Its translation: CASSGENYGYTF.

The chain combines TRBV27 with TRBJ1-5; 9 bases line up with TRBD1. V gave up 5 bases and J gave up 9 bases; unmatched junction bases: 11. This CDR3 is built from 15 residues. Germline V CDR1 and CDR2: MNHEY, SMNVEV (reference sequence). The CDR3 loop is CASSVRGTGNWPQHF. As DNA, the CDR3 is TGTGCCAGCAGTGTCCGTGGGACAGGGAATTGGCCCCAGCATTTT.